This T cell receptor (beta chain) stems from a study of PD-1 blockade in classical Hodgkin lymphoma. Whole-study findings and limits: Those starting nivolumab under 1 year post-ASCT were excluded. Reported baseline diversity: healthy donors highest, relapsed/refractory patients lowest.

Of note for this clone: Its antigen is as yet unknown.

Every patient had relapsed following autologous stem cell transplantation, and cohorts differed in brentuximab vedotin exposure. Patients had relapsed/refractory classical Hodgkin lymphoma with complete response, partial response or progressive disease as best response. Clones were sequenced by immunoSEQ multiplex PCR, and TCRdb holds only the in-frame ones, with some missing. This table has about 94,000 clones, 75% to 90% appearing once. Germline V gene lookup returns CDR1 MNHNY and CDR2 SVGAGI (reference sequence). Trimming removed 11 bases from V and 2 bases from J, with 19 bases in between. CDR3 size: 14 residues.

The sequenced sample was peripheral blood mononuclear cells (PBMCs), obtained before the second cycle of nivolumab. This clonotype was obtained from a human donor with classical Hodgkin lymphoma. This chain links TRBV6-6 with TRBJ2-7; perhaps TRBD2 as D (6 bases). The CDR3 coding sequence is TGTGCCGTATGGGAGGCTAGCGAGACCTACGAGCAGTACTTC. It codes for CAVWEASETYEQYF.